This TCR beta chain was captured in a study of human T cells and chemical hapten exposure. Study observations and caveats: All donors were alopecia patients, so their immunity may differ from that of healthy people.

As regards this clonotype: No antigen is known for it.

The sample's time point: pre-sensitization, week 0. Treatment of the sample: therapeutic diphenylcyclopropenone sensitization with weekly scalp DPC. The germline gives CDR1 LGHNT, CDR2 FRNRAP. The CDR3 runs 17 residues. The V and J ends lost 5 bases and 1 base, in that order; junction bases with no gene match: 11. TCRdb re-called the RACE reads with MiXCR, one entry per CDR3 protein. The sample consists of roughly 250,000 distinct CDR3 sequences, more than 6.5% of them appearing once. The receptor was derived from a middle-aged woman with alopecia areata. Some clones in this sample may be carry-over from other donors' samples. Sample: whole blood, taken in connection with sensitization to the hapten diphenylcyclopropenone (DPC). The rearrangement links TRBV12-5 to TRBJ2-1, with 7 bases that match TRBD2. The CDR3 region is CASGPGGLGGSYNEQFF. The CDR3 bases are TGTGCTAGTGGTCCCGGGGGGTTAGGAGGGTCCTACAATGAGCAGTTCTTC.